This T cell receptor (beta chain) is drawn from a study of CD8 T cells in Susac syndrome. Sequencing targeted TCR beta in T cells from blood (CD8+ and CD4+). The multiple sclerosis control group consisted of treatment-naive patients whose relapsing-remitting disease, which was either stable or active, fulfilled revised McDonald criteria. Negative isolation was used for CD8+ and CD4+ T cells, and FACS enrichment was applied to TEMRA cells. The germline V gene encodes CDR1 SGDLS and CDR2 YYNGEE. V lost 3 bases to trimming and J lost 11 bases, with 11 bases between them. The CDR3 is 11 amino acids. After extraction with the RNeasy kit, about 0.45 to 1 ug of the RNA was reverse transcribed using random hexamers. Across 54 Vbeta and 13 Jbeta, TCR beta CDR3 was amplified with immunoSEQ multiplex PCR. TCRdb used MiXCR to reprocess the immunoSEQ multiplex PCR reads, holding one entry per CDR3 protein. The sample gives more than 150,000 distinct CDR3 sequences, approximately 94% of which show up once; around 0.21% is in the top ten.

The sequencing sample was made of CD8+ T cells from PBMCs. This TCR came from a human donor with multiple sclerosis. The chain is built from TRBV9 and TRBJ1-2; no clear D. In DNA form, the CDR3 reads TGTGCCAGCAGCGCCCTATGGGGTTACACCTTC. It encodes CASSALWGYTF.